The 31 T cell receptor beta chains in this list originate from one sample, sequenced in a study of glioma-infiltrating T cells after dendritic cell vaccination. Assay used: immunoSEQ multiplex PCR; TCRdb lists only in-frame clones, some missing. The sample yields roughly 100,000 clones, 90% seen once. Time point of the sample: after dendritic cell vaccination, including at tumor progression/relapse. The sequencing here drew on blood, taken after dendritic cell vaccination. The receptors shown here come from a human donor with glioblastoma.

This clone was seen a few times. The chain is built from TRBV4-1 and TRBJ2-7, with 10 bases that match TRBD1. CDR1 is MGHRA, CDR2 YSYEKL, per germline. With V trimmed by 3 bases and J by 2 bases, 4 bases remained unmatched. This CDR3 has 15 amino acids. CDR3 in DNA: TGCGCCAGCAGCCACCCGGGACAGGGGACCTACGAGCAGTACTTC. It translates to CASSHPGQGTYEQYF.

J is TRBJ2-7 and V is TRBV6-5, with a possible D match to TRBD2 (6 bases). Between the trimmed V and J ends, which lost 8 bases and 0 bases, there was a span of 14 bases. The CDR3 runs to 14 residues. The V gene's germline CDR1 is MNHEY and CDR2 SVGAGI. CDR3 residues: CASAGRLSSYEQYF. In DNA, the CDR3 is TGTGCCAGCGCGGGACGGCTAAGCTCCTACGAGCAGTACTTC.

The CDR3 loop reads CASSIYDRYNEQFF. The DNA for the CDR3 is TGTGCCAGCAGCATCTATGACAGATACAATGAGCAGTTCTTC. The chain links TRBV5-6 to TRBJ2-1; possibly TRBD1 for D (5 bases). This CDR3 has 14 amino acids. V shed 4 bases and J shed 4 bases, with 12 bases lying between them. CDR1 SGHDT and CDR2 YYEEEE come from the germline V gene. The full variable domain, with the rest looked up from reference TRBV5-6 and TRBJ2-1, is DAGVTQSPTHLIKTRGQQVTLRCSPKSGHDTVSWYQQALGQGPQFIFQYYEEEERQRGNFPDRFSGHQFPNYSSELNVNALLLGDSALYLCASSIYDRYNEQFFGPGTRLTVL.

This clone was seen only once. This sequence joins TRBV11-3 and TRBJ2-5; 10 positions agree with TRBD1. This CDR3 comprises 14 residues. V shed 5 bases and J 4 bases; nucleotides not matched to a gene: 4. The germline V gene has CDR1 SGHNT and CDR2 YENEEA. CDR3 residues: CASSRQGAVETQYF. CDR3 sequence (DNA): TGTGCCAGCAGCCGACAGGGGGCTGTAGAGACCCAGTACTTC.

Turning to this clone: The conserved closing phenylalanine or tryptophan is absent in this CDR3, likely reflecting a read error. It is unclear where the CDR3 begins or ends on the DNA, so no DNA is shown, and the CDR3 is as TCRdb lists it. J is TRBJ1-4 and V is TRBV6-1; the D call in the table, TRBD1, was not verified against the DNA. CDR1 and CDR2 from the germline V gene are MNHNS and SASEGT. A total of 10 residues make up the CDR3, ends included. The CDR3 spells CASGGGGLGI.

The chain has TRBV30 and TRBJ1-2, with D perhaps TRBD1 (6 bases). Germline CDR1 is GTSNPN and CDR2 is SVGIG (reference sequence). This CDR3 comprises 17 residues. V lost 1 base to trimming and J lost 4 bases, with 22 bases between them. The CDR3 loop reads CAWSGDRYRGVGYGYTF. In DNA form, the CDR3 reads TGTGCCTGGAGTGGCGACAGGTACAGAGGTGTAGGCTATGGCTACACCTTC.

This clone has just one count. The CDR3 region is CASSPGQDNYGYTF. The DNA for the CDR3 is TGCGCCAGCAGCCCCGGACAGGATAACTATGGCTACACCTTC. The chain uses TRBV4-1 and TRBJ1-2, with TRBD1 identical over 7 bases. J was trimmed by 1 base and V by 4 bases; bases with no gene match: 3. Germline CDR1 MGHRA, CDR2 YSYEKL. CDR3 length: 14 amino acids.

V gene TRBV19 combines with J gene TRBJ2-7; D may be TRBD1 (6 bases). Trimming removed 5 bases from V and 1 base from J, with 12 bases in between. CDR1 is LNHDA, CDR2 SQIVND, per germline (reference sequence). This CDR3 contains 14 residues. The CDR3 is CASSGRDKSYEQYF. DNA for the CDR3: TGTGCCAGTAGTGGCAGGGACAAATCCTACGAGCAGTACTTC.

This clone was observed a single time. The V and J genes are TRBV9 and TRBJ2-3; 7 bases are shared with TRBD2. The CDR3 totals 15 residues. The germline gives CDR1 SGDLS, CDR2 YYNGEE. J was trimmed by 3 bases and V by 4 bases; bases with no gene match: 8. CDR3 protein: CASSPRDYPTDTQYF. CDR3 coding DNA: TGTGCCAGCAGCCCTAGGGACTATCCAACAGATACGCAGTATTTT.

The V gene is TRBV6-6, the J gene TRBJ2-7, with TRBD1 matching over 7 bases. Germline trimming cut 2 bases from V and 6 bases from J; bases unmatched to any gene: 4. CDR3 length: 13 residues. Germline V gene data show CDR1 as MNHNY and CDR2 as SVGAGI (reference sequence). The CDR3 loop reads CASSYGAGGEQYF. In DNA, the CDR3 is TGTGCCAGCAGTTACGGGGCAGGGGGCGAGCAGTACTTC.

V and J are TRBV7-9 and TRBJ2-2; D uncertain. Trimming cost V 2 bases and J 2 bases, with 6 bases left between them. The germline V gene has CDR1 SEHNR and CDR2 FQNEAQ (reference sequence). CDR3 length equals 14 residues. This CDR3 reads CASSLPQNTGELFF. The DNA of the CDR3 is TGTGCCAGCAGCTTACCCCAAAACACCGGGGAGCTGTTTTTT.

The V gene is TRBV4-2, the J gene TRBJ2-2, with 7 bases that match TRBD1. Germline V gene sequence: CDR1 LGHNA, CDR2 YNFKEQ. V dropped 4 bases and J dropped 0; count of bases not matched to a gene: 2. The CDR3 is 15 amino acids. The CDR3 bases are TGTGCCAGCAGCCCAGGGACAGCGAACACCGGGGAGCTGTTTTTT. Translating gives CASSPGTANTGELFF.

This sequence joins TRBV7-2 and TRBJ1-5, with D perhaps matching TRBD1 (6 bases). The V and J ends lost 2 bases and 3 bases respectively, with 14 bases between them. Germline V CDR1 and CDR2: SGHTA, FQGNSA. This CDR3 comprises 16 residues. The CDR3 here is CASSLKARGSNQPQHF. The CDR3 bases are TGTGCCAGCAGCTTAAAAGCCAGGGGCTCCAATCAGCCCCAGCATTTT.

V is TRBV6-4 and J is TRBJ1-1, with a possible D match to TRBD1 (5 bases). The CDR3 contains 13 residues. V lost 2 bases, J lost 8 bases, and 12 bases lay in between. The V gene's germline CDR1 is MRHNA and CDR2 SNTAGT. CDR3 nucleotides: TGTGCCAGCAGTGACAGGCTCGGGGGGGAAGCTTTCTTT. Translating it yields CASSDRLGGEAFF.

The CDR3, as DNA: TGTGCCAGCATTCGGACAGGGACCTATGGCTACACCTTC. Amino acids: CASIRTGTYGYTF. The chain uses TRBV6-1 and TRBJ1-2, with TRBD1 identical over 8 bases. The germline V gene has CDR1 MNHNS and CDR2 SASEGT. J was trimmed by 4 bases and V by 7 bases; bases with no gene match: 5. The CDR3 has 13 amino acids.

The chain is built from TRBV4-2 and TRBJ1-1; D perhaps matches TRBD1 (5 bases). This CDR3 has 14 amino acids. V was pared by 0 bases and J by 9 bases, with 14 bases between. Germline values: CDR1 LGHNA, CDR2 YNFKEQ. The CDR3 DNA sequence: TGTGCCAGCAGCCAAGATCTTTGGTCAGGGAAAGCTTTCTTT. As protein: CASSQDLWSGKAFF.

The V and J genes are TRBV19 and TRBJ1-5; D perhaps matches TRBD1 (6 bases). Trimming stripped 9 bases from V and 2 bases from J, with 17 bases between. The CDR3 is 15 amino acids. Germline V gene data show CDR1 as LNHDA and CDR2 as SQIVND (reference sequence). The CDR3 bases are TGTGCCAGCAAGGAGGGGGGGAGTGGCAATCAGCCCCAGCATTTT. Its protein product is CASKEGGSGNQPQHF.

This clone was seen only once. CDR3 in amino acids: CASSSGAGGVYEQYF. The CDR3 DNA follows: TGTGCCAGCAGCTCAGGAGCGGGAGGAGTGTACGAGCAGTACTTC. The chain links TRBV5-4 to TRBJ2-7; TRBD2 matches at 9 bases. The CDR3 spans 15 residues. V lost 3 bases and J lost 4; bases outside the gene matches: 8. CDR1 and CDR2 from the germline V gene are SGHNT and YYREEE (reference sequence). Based on the CDR3 plus reference TRBV5-4 and TRBJ2-7, the full variable domain is ETGVTQSPTHLIKTRGQQVTLRCSSQSGHNTVSWYQQALGQGPQFIFQYYREEENGRGNFPPRFSGLQFPNYSSELNVNALELDDSALYLCASSSGAGGVYEQYFGPGTRLTVT.

This rearrangement joins TRBV4-1 to TRBJ2-2; no definite D call. Trimming took 3 bases from V and 3 from J, leaving 8 bases between them. This CDR3 has 14 amino acids. The V gene's germline CDR1 is MGHRA and CDR2 YSYEKL. Here the CDR3 reads CASSHLPYTGELFF. DNA of the CDR3: TGCGCCAGCAGCCATCTTCCCTACACCGGGGAGCTGTTTTTT.

The rearrangement uses TRBV5-1 and TRBJ2-1; no clear D gene. The V and J ends lost 0 bases and 12 bases respectively, with 10 bases between them. This CDR3 spans 12 amino acids. Germline V lookup: CDR1 SGHRS, CDR2 YFSETQ. CDR3 protein: CASSLASVPQFF. The DNA for the CDR3 is TGCGCCAGCAGCTTGGCTAGTGTTCCGCAGTTCTTC.

The rearrangement links TRBV14 to TRBJ1-2; maybe TRBD1 (5 bases). The V gene's germline CDR1 is SGHDN and CDR2 FVKESK. The CDR3 contains 14 residues. V lost 3 bases, J lost 6 bases, and 14 bases lay in between. This CDR3 reads CASSHIGGFDGYTF. CDR3 DNA: TGTGCCAGCAGCCACATCGGGGGATTCGATGGCTACACCTTC.

This chain joins TRBV5-1 and TRBJ2-3; 10 nucleotides agree with TRBD1. The trim removed 7 bases at V and 0 bases at J, leaving 2 bases unmatched. The CDR3 consists of 14 residues. Germline V lookup: CDR1 SGHRS, CDR2 YFSETQ. The DNA of the CDR3 is TGCGCCAGCTCGGGACAGGGGAGCACAGATACGCAGTATTTT. It translates to CASSGQGSTDTQYF.

The chain has TRBV18 and TRBJ2-7; D is undetermined. Germline CDR1 and CDR2: KGHSH and LQKENI. Between the trimmed V and J ends, which lost 3 bases and 7 bases, there was a span of 7 bases. This CDR3 is built from 11 residues. DNA of the CDR3: TGTGCCAGCTCACCGAGGCGGGAGCAGTACTTC. Encoded protein: CASSPRREQYF.

This clone was detected once. The V call is TRBV6-6, the J call TRBJ2-1, with D hard to call. V was shortened by 8 bases and J by 1 base, with 12 bases between the two germline ends. Germline V gives CDR1 MNHNY, CDR2 SVGAGI (reference sequence). This CDR3 region has 14 residues. The CDR3 nucleotides are TGTGCCAGCCGCTCGTGGAGTTCCTACAATGAGCAGTTCTTC. It specifies CASRSWSSYNEQFF.

The chain has TRBV9 and TRBJ2-1; 11 bases line up with TRBD2. Germline CDR1 and CDR2: SGDLS and YYNGEE. After removal of 0 bases from V and 9 bases from J, the junction contained 5 bases not matched to a gene. The CDR3 totals 15 residues. CDR3 protein: CASSVAPGTSGEQFF. In DNA form, the CDR3 reads TGTGCCAGCAGCGTAGCCCCTGGGACTAGCGGTGAGCAGTTCTTC.

Concerning this clone itself: Distinct nucleotide sequences in the sample also encode this CDR3. CDR3 sequence reads: CASSLTGAGELFF. The CDR3 DNA reads TGTGCCAGTAGCTTGACTGGAGCCGGGGAGCTGTTTTTT. The chain links TRBV4-2 to TRBJ2-2, with unresolved D. This CDR3 has 13 residues. Germline V lookup: CDR1 LGHNA, CDR2 YNFKEQ. V lost 9 bases and J 6 bases, leaving 14 bases between the germline ends.

The CDR3 bases are TGTGCCAGCAGTGAAACTTCGCGAGGGCCCTATGGCTACACCTTC. Amino acid sequence: CASSETSRGPYGYTF. This sequence joins TRBV2 and TRBJ1-2, with D hard to call. The CDR3 is 15 amino acids. CDR1 and CDR2 from the germline V gene are SNHLY and FYNNEI. Trimming pared 2 bases from V and 4 bases from J, leaving 14 bases between.

This clone was counted a single time. The chain couples TRBV18 to TRBJ1-1; 8 bases match TRBD1. This CDR3 has 17 residues. The ends lost 0 bases at V and 3 bases at J; junction bases unmatched: 9. CDR1 KGHSH and CDR2 LQKENI come from the germline V gene. The CDR3 spells CASSPPLGQGGYTEAFF. The CDR3 DNA sequence: TGTGCCAGCTCACCACCATTAGGACAGGGCGGGTACACTGAAGCTTTCTTT. Full variable domain (rest looked up from reference TRBV18 and TRBJ1-1): NAGVMQNPRHLVRRRGQEARLRCSPMKGHSHVYWYRQLPEEGLKFMVYLQKENIIDESGMPKERFSAEFPKEGPSILRIQQVVRGDSAAYFCASSPPLGQGGYTEAFFGQGTRLTVV.

The chain has TRBV2 and TRBJ2-7; 14 bases line up with TRBD2. Germline values: CDR1 SNHLY, CDR2 FYNNEI. The CDR3 is 16 residues long. J gave up 1 base and V 5 bases, and 4 bases lay outside the gene matches. As DNA, the CDR3 is TGTGCCAGCAGTCAAGGGACTAGCGGGAGATCCTACGAGCAGTACTTC. It yields the protein CASSQGTSGRSYEQYF.

The chain couples TRBV7-9 to TRBJ1-6; D is unresolved. Germline V gene lookup returns CDR1 SEHNR and CDR2 FQNEAQ (reference sequence). The CDR3 is made up of 11 amino acids. V gave up 5 bases and J gave up 14 bases, with 10 bases separating them. CDR3 in amino acids: CASSATLTLHF. CDR3 bases: TGTGCCAGCAGCGCTACCCTCACCCTCCACTTT.

This chain connects TRBV19 to TRBJ1-1; D may be TRBD1 (6 bases). Germline V gives CDR1 LNHDA, CDR2 SQIVND (reference sequence). Trimming removed 6 bases from V and 1 base from J, with 9 bases in between. This CDR3 has 13 amino acids. As DNA, the CDR3 is TGTGCCAGTAGAACAGGGCGGAACACTGAAGCTTTCTTT. Translated, it gives CASRTGRNTEAFF.